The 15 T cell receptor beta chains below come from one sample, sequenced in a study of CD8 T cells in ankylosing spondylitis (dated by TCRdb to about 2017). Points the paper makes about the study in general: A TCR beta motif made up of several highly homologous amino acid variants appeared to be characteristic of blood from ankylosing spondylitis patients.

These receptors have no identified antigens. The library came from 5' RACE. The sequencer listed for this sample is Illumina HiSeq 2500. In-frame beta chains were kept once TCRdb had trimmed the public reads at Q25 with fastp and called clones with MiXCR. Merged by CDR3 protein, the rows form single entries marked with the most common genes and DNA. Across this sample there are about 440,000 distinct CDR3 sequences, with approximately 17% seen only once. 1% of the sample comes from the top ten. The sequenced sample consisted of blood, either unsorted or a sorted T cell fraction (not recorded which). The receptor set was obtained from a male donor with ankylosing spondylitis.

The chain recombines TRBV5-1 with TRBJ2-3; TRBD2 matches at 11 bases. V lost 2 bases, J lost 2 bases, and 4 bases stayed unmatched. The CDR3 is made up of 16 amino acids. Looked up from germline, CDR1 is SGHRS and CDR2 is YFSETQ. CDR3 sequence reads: CASSFTSGGPTDTQYF. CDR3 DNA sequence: TGCGCCAGCAGCTTCACTAGCGGGGGACCCACAGATACGCAGTATTTT.

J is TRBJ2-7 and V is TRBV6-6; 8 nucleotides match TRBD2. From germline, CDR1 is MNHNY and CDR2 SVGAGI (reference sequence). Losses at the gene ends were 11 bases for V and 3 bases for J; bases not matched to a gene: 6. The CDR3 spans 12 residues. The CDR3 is CAAVSGSYEQYF. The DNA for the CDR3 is TGTGCCGCGGTGAGCGGGAGCTACGAGCAGTACTTC.

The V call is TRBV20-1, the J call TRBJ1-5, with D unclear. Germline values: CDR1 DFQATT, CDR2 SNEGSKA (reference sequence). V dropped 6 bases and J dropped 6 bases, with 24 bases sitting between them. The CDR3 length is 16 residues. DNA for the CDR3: TGCAGTGCCCTCCTGGGGAAGGGAGGATCGGGTCAGCCCCAGCATTTT. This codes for CSALLGKGGSGQPQHF.

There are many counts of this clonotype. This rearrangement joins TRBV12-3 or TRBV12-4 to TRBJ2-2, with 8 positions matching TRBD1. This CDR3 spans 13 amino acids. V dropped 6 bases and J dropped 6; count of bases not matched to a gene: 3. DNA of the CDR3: TGTGCCAGCAGCCGACAGGGGCCCGGGGAGCTGTTTTTT. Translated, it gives CASSRQGPGELFF.

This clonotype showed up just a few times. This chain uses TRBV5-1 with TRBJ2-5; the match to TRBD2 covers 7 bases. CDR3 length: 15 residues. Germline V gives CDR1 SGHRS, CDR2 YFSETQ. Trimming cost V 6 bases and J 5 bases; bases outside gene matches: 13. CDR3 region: CASTAEGGSVETQYF. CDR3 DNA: TGCGCCAGCACCGCCGAGGGCGGGAGTGTGGAGACCCAGTACTTC.

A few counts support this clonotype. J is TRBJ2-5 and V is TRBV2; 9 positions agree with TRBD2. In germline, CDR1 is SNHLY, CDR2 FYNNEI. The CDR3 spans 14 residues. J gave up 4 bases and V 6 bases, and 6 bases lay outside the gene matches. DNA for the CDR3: TGTGCCAGCAGGGTCGGGACTAGCCTAGAGACCCAGTACTTC. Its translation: CASRVGTSLETQYF. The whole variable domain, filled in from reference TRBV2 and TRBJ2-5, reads EPEVTQTPSHQVTQMGQEVILRCVPISNHLYFYWYRQILGQKVEFLVSFYNNEISEKSEIFDDQFSVERPDGSNFTLKIRSTKLEDSAMYFCASRVGTSLETQYFGPGTRLLVL.

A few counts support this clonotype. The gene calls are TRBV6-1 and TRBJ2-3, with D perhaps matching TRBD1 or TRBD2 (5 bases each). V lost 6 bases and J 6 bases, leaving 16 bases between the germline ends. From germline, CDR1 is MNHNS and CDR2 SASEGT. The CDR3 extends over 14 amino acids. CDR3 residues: CASSLLEGSDTQYF. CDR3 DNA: TGTGCCAGCAGCCTCTTAGAGGGGTCGGATACGCAGTATTTT.

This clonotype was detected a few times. CDR3 in amino acids: CSVEDLSGNTGELFF. CDR3 bases: TGCAGCGTTGAAGATTTAAGCGGTAACACCGGGGAGCTGTTTTTT. The chain uses TRBV29-1 and TRBJ2-2; the D gene is possibly TRBD2 (5 bases). CDR3 size: 15 residues. The germline V gene encodes CDR1 SQVTM and CDR2 ANQGSEA. The ends were cut back, 0 bases at V and 2 bases at J, with 10 bases in the middle.

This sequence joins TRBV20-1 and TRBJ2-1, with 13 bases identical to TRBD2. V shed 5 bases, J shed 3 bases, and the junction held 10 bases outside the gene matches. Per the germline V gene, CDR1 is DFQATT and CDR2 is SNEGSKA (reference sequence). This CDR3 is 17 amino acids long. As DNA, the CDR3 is TGCAGTGCTCTTTTGACTAGCGGGGGGCCCGGCTACAATGAGCAGTTCTTC. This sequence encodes CSALLTSGGPGYNEQFF.

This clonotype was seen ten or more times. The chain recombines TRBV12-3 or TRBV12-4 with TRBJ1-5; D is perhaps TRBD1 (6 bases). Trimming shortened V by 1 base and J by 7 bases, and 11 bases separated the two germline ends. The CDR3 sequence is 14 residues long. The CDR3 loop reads CASSLGQGRQPQHF. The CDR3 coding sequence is TGTGCCAGCAGTTTAGGTCAGGGGAGGCAGCCCCAGCATTTT.

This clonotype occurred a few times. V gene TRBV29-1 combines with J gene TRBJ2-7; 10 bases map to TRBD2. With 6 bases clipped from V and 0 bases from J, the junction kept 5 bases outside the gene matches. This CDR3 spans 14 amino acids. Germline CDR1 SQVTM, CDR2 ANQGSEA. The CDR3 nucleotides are TGCAGCGTACGACTAGCGGGCAACTCCTACGAGCAGTACTTC. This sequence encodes CSVRLAGNSYEQYF.

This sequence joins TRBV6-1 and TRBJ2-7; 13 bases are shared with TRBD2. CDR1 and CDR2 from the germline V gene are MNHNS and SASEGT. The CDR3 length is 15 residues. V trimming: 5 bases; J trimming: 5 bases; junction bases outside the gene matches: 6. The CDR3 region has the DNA TGTGCCAGCAGTCGACTAGCGGGGGGAACGGACGAGCAGTACTTC. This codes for CASSRLAGGTDEQYF.

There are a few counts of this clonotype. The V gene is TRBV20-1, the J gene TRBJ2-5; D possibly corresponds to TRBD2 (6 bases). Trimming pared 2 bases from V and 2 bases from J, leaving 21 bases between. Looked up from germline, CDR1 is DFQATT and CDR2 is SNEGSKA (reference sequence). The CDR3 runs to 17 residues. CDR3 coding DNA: TGCAGTGCTAGAAGTATGAGGACCAGCGGGTTTCAAGAGACCCAGTACTTC. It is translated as CSARSMRTSGFQETQYF.

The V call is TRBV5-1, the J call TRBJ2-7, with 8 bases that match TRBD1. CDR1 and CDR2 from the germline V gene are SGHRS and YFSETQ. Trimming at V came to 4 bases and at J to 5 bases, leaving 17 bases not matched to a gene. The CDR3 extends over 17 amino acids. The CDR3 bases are TGCGCCAGCAGCCCTGGCAGAACAGGGGGGTTATTCGACGAGCAGTACTTC. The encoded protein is CASSPGRTGGLFDEQYF.

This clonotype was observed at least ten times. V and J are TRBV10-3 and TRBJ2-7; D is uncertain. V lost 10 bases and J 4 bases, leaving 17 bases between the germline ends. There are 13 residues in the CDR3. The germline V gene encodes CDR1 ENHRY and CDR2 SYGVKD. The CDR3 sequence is CATLGTEEYEQYF. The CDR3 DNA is TGTGCCACCTTGGGTACAGAGGAATACGAGCAGTACTTC.